The clone carrying this TCR beta chain was observed once. This sample stems from a study of beta chain features in type 1 diabetes. Post-sort purity exceeded 98% for all sorted populations. The CDR3 loop spans 14 amino acids. Trimming took 5 bases from V and 5 from J; bases not matched to a gene: 8. Germline V CDR1 and CDR2: MNHEY, SVGAGI. Expressed TCRB transcripts got sequenced, as all isolated RNA was reverse transcribed. The read count averaged approximately 4 million across naive, central memory and regulatory T cell samples. Sequencing was performed with immunoSEQ multiplex PCR; in TCRdb, only in-frame clones are kept and a portion is missing. The sample has approximately 380,000 clones, around 16% seen once.

The chain uses TRBV6-5 and TRBJ1-1, with 7 bases fitting TRBD1. Sequencing was performed on naive CD4+ T cells from blood. The TCR sequence derives from a woman aged 18-30 years in good health. The chain's CDR3 is CASSLRQGRTEAFF. Here the CDR3 DNA reads TGTGCCAGCAGTCTCCGACAGGGCAGAACTGAAGCTTTCTTT.